This T cell receptor (delta chain) was obtained from a study of gamma-delta T cells after stem cell transplantation. Turning to this clone: A read error likely explains why the TCRdb protein, taken from a much larger clone, differs from this DNA's translation at residue 13; the protein shown is translated from the DNA. The identical CDR3 is also encoded by other nucleotide sequences in the sample.

TCRdb called clones from the RT-PCR reads again using CATT. The sample holds just over 15,000 delta-chain clones, approximately 8.5% seen once. This clonotype was obtained from a human donor. It is not recorded whose cells these are; they may come from a transplant donor. The material sequenced was gamma-delta T cells.

DNA for the CDR3: TGTGCCTGTGACACGATCAGGGGGATACTTGATACCTGTGACACCCGCCAGATGTTTTTC. Its protein is CACDTIRGILDTCDTRQMFF. The chain employs TRDV2 and TRDJ3; 9 nucleotides align to TRDD3. Per the germline V gene, CDR1 is GEAIGNYY and CDR2 is EKD. This CDR3 contains 20 residues.